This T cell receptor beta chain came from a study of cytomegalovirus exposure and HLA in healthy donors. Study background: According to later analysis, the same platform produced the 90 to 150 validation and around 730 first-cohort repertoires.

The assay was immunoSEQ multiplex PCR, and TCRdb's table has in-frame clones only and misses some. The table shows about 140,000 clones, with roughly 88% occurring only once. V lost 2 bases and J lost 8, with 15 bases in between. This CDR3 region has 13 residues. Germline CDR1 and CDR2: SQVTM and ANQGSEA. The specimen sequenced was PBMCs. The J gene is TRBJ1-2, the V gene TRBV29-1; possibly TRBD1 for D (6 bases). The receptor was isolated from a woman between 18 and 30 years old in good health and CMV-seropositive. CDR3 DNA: TGCAGCGTTGAAAGGGGGGGCGCGGAAGGCTACACCTTC. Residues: CSVERGGAEGYTF.